One sample yielded the 31 T cell receptor beta chains listed below, sequenced in a study of blood T cell repertoires in COVID-19. The method was immunoSEQ multiplex PCR; TCRdb's version includes in-frame clones alone and lacks a portion of them. The sample records over 150,000 clones, less than 85% being singletons. Sequencing was performed on PBMCs or T cells enriched from blood (not recorded which). The receptors come from a woman aged 30 to 39 who had recovered from COVID-19.

This clone showed up just a few times. The rearrangement uses TRBV28 and TRBJ1-2, with TRBD1 matching over 11 bases. The CDR3 is made up of 16 amino acids. Germline CDR1 reads MDHEN; CDR2 reads SYDVKM. The trim removed 6 bases at V and 4 bases at J, leaving 10 bases unmatched. The CDR3 coding sequence is TGTGCCAGCAGCCTAAGCGGACAGGGGGCATTCTATGGCTACACCTTC. The encoded protein is CASSLSGQGAFYGYTF.

The sample holds one count of this clone. This chain connects TRBV19 to TRBJ1-5; a possible D gene is TRBD1 (6 bases). Trimming left V 6 bases short and J 3 bases short, with 18 bases between. Per the germline V gene, CDR1 is LNHDA and CDR2 is SQIVND (reference sequence). The CDR3 length is 16 residues. The CDR3 DNA reads as TGTGCCAGTAGCTCACTCCAGGGGCAGAACAATCAGCCCCAGCATTTT. The encoded protein is CASSSLQGQNNQPQHF.

V gene TRBV12-3 or TRBV12-4 combines with J gene TRBJ1-2; D not resolved. CDR3 length: 11 residues. Trimming shortened V by 4 bases and J by 8 bases, and 8 bases separated the two germline ends. The CDR3 bases are TGTGCCAGCAGTTATTCCGGGGGCTACACCTTC. Amino acid sequence: CASSYSGGYTF.

This clone appeared once. The V and J genes are TRBV9 and TRBJ1-2; 8 nucleotides line up with TRBD1. Germline V gene lookup returns CDR1 SGDLS and CDR2 YYNGEE. V lost 3 bases, J lost 7 bases, and 5 bases stayed unmatched. The CDR3 runs 13 residues. The CDR3 sequence is CASSARTGSGYTF. The CDR3 DNA reads TGTGCCAGCAGCGCTCGGACAGGGTCTGGCTACACCTTC.

The chain employs TRBV12-3 or TRBV12-4 and TRBJ1-2; possible D gene TRBD1, 6 bases. Trimming shortened V by 4 bases and J by 6 bases, and 12 bases separated the two germline ends. CDR3 length: 13 residues. Here the CDR3 reads CASSSEQGNGYTF. The CDR3 nucleotides are TGTGCCAGCAGTTCGGAACAGGGAAATGGCTACACCTTC.

The J gene is TRBJ2-1, the V gene TRBV27, with TRBD1 matching over 8 bases. The length of the CDR3 is 15 residues. Germline CDR1 and CDR2: MNHEY and SMNVEV (reference sequence). V trimming: 3 bases; J trimming: 7 bases; junction bases outside the gene matches: 8. CDR3 nucleotides: TGTGCCAGCAGTTTTACCACGACAGGGGCGAATGAGCAGTTCTTC. It translates to CASSFTTTGANEQFF.

The V and J genes are TRBV6-1 and TRBJ1-1; D remains ambiguous. The V gene's germline CDR1 is MNHNS and CDR2 SASEGT. V shed 0 bases and J shed 0 bases, with 8 bases lying between them. The CDR3 loop spans 15 amino acids. The CDR3 region is CASSEAGMMNTEAFF. The CDR3 DNA is TGTGCCAGCAGTGAAGCCGGGATGATGAACACTGAAGCTTTCTTT.

About this clone itself: An end of the junction differs from the germline gene, which may be a read error. V gene TRBV7-7 combines with J gene TRBJ2-5; 7 positions match TRBD2. The germline gives CDR1 SSHAT, CDR2 FNYEAQ (reference sequence). The length of the CDR3 is 16 residues. The CDR3 DNA follows: TGTGCTAGCAGCTTAGGCCTAGCGGTACACCAAGAGACCCAGTACTTC. This sequence encodes CASSLGLAVHQETQYF. Full variable domain (remainder filled in from reference TRBV7-7 and TRBJ2-5): GAGVSQSPRYKVTKRGQDVTLRCDPISSHATLYWYQQALGQGPEFLTYFNYEAQPDKSGLPSDRFSAERPEGSISTLTIQRTEQRDSAMYRCASSLGLAVHQETQYFGPGTRLLVL.

The chain couples TRBV3-1 (or the pseudogene TRBV3-2) to TRBJ1-2; TRBD1 aligns across 10 bases. The CDR3 has 15 residues. CDR1 and CDR2 (germline): LGHDT, YNNKEL (reference sequence). V lost 3 bases and J lost 7; bases outside the gene matches: 8. CDR3 residues: CASSHPRTGGSGYTF. CDR3 DNA sequence: TGTGCCAGCAGCCACCCCAGGACAGGGGGAAGTGGCTACACCTTC.

This clone has just a few counts. This chain uses TRBV5-1 with TRBJ1-2, with TRBD1 matching over 7 bases. This CDR3 contains 15 residues. Germline V lookup: CDR1 SGHRS, CDR2 YFSETQ. The V gene end was trimmed by 4 bases and the J gene end by 1 base; junction bases not matched to a gene: 7. CDR3 protein: CASSEPGQLNYGYTF. In nucleotides, the CDR3 is TGCGCCAGCAGCGAACCGGGACAGCTTAACTATGGCTACACCTTC. The variable domain in full, with the rest retrieved from reference TRBV5-1 and TRBJ1-2, is KAGVTQTPRYLIKTRGQQVTLSCSPISGHRSVSWYQQTPGQGLQFLFEYFSETQRNKGNFPGRFSGRQFSNSRSEMNVSTLELGDSALYLCASSEPGQLNYGYTFGSGTRLTVV.

The CDR3 sequence: CASSFRQETQYF. CDR3 bases: TGTGCCAGCAGCTTCCGTCAAGAGACCCAGTACTTC. The genes are TRBV7-6 and TRBJ2-5; D is undetermined. Germline values: CDR1 SGHVS, CDR2 FNYEAQ. The CDR3 is 12 residues long. Trimming pared 3 bases from V and 2 bases from J, leaving 4 bases between.

The V gene is TRBV29-1, the J gene TRBJ1-1; 8 bases map to TRBD1. V shed 3 bases, J shed 6 bases, and the junction held 6 bases outside the gene matches. Germline assignment: CDR1 SQVTM and CDR2 ANQGSEA. The CDR3 covers 13 residues. This chain's CDR3 is CSVDLDRGAEAFF. The CDR3 DNA is TGCAGCGTTGACCTTGACAGGGGCGCTGAAGCTTTCTTT.

The chain links TRBV5-1 to TRBJ2-1; TRBD1 agrees at 7 bases. V shed 1 base and J 0 bases; nucleotides not matched to a gene: 7. Germline V gives CDR1 SGHRS, CDR2 YFSETQ. CDR3 size: 17 residues. CDR3 in amino acids: CASSLNRDSISYNEQFF. The CDR3 DNA reads TGCGCCAGCAGCTTGAATAGGGACAGCATCTCCTACAATGAGCAGTTCTTC.

This rearrangement joins TRBV6-4 to TRBJ2-3, with TRBD2 matching over 7 bases. After removal of 7 bases from V and 9 bases from J, the junction contained 19 bases not matched to a gene. This CDR3 is 16 amino acids long. Germline loops: CDR1 MRHNA, CDR2 SNTAGT. The CDR3 nucleotides are TGTGCCAGCACCCCCGCTGTGGGCGGGGGTCCCCGGACGCAGTATTTT. This gives the protein CASTPAVGGGPRTQYF.

J is TRBJ2-1 and V is TRBV10-3, with 12 nucleotides matching TRBD1. Trimming removed 8 bases from V and 6 bases from J; junction bases left unmatched: 5. CDR1 is ENHRY and CDR2 is SYGVKD in the germline V gene. This CDR3 is 14 amino acids long. CDR3: CAIQEGQGANEQFF. The CDR3 bases are TGTGCCATCCAGGAGGGACAGGGGGCCAATGAGCAGTTCTTC.

The V and J genes are TRBV28 and TRBJ2-4; 7 nucleotides line up with TRBD1. The germline gives CDR1 MDHEN, CDR2 SYDVKM. The ends lost 5 bases at V and 0 bases at J; junction bases unmatched: 7. The CDR3 is 16 residues long. DNA of the CDR3: TGTGCCAGCAGTCGACAGGGATCTATAGCCAAAAACATTCAGTACTTC. It codes for CASSRQGSIAKNIQYF.

This sequence joins TRBV28 and TRBJ2-2; TRBD1 matches at 8 bases. Germline V gives CDR1 MDHEN, CDR2 SYDVKM. The CDR3 spans 15 residues. The J segment lost 3 bases and the V segment lost 8 bases, leaving 8 bases of the junction unmatched. The CDR3 sequence: CASQGRQGYTGELFF. The CDR3 coding sequence is TGTGCCAGCCAGGGGAGACAGGGGTACACCGGGGAGCTGTTTTTT.

The V gene is TRBV3-1 (or the pseudogene TRBV3-2), the J gene TRBJ1-2, with 8 bases identical to TRBD1. The germline gives CDR1 LGHDT, CDR2 YNNKEL (reference sequence). V lost 6 bases and J lost 8; bases outside the gene matches: 14. The CDR3 runs 15 residues. CDR3 DNA: TGTGCCAGCAGGTTAAACGGACAGCCAGGGGGCGGCTACACCTTC. This encodes CASRLNGQPGGGYTF.

J is TRBJ1-1 and V is TRBV7-9; D call uncertain. Trimming removed 4 bases from V and 5 bases from J, with 11 bases in between. CDR1 SEHNR and CDR2 FQNEAQ come from the germline V gene (reference sequence). This CDR3 comprises 13 residues. CDR3 bases: TGTGCCAGCAGCTATGGGGAGAAGACTGAAGCTTTCTTT. Protein product: CASSYGEKTEAFF.

The chain carries TRBV7-8 and TRBJ1-4; tentative D call: TRBD1 (5 bases). Germline CDR1 is SGHVS and CDR2 is FQNEAQ. The CDR3 runs to 14 residues. V was clipped by 4 bases and J by 8 bases, with 14 bases between them. The CDR3 DNA reads TGTGCCAGCAGCTACGTCGGACATTCGGAAAAACTGTTTTTT. This encodes CASSYVGHSEKLFF.

The chain is built from TRBV5-6 and TRBJ1-4; 8 bases match TRBD1. The CDR3 consists of 16 residues. Germline V lookup: CDR1 SGHDT, CDR2 YYEEEE. Trimming removed 1 base from V and 7 bases from J; junction bases left unmatched: 9. The CDR3 reads CASSLRQTGEGEKLFF. The CDR3 bases are TGTGCCAGCAGCTTGCGTCAGACAGGGGAAGGTGAAAAACTGTTTTTT.

The chain joins TRBV19 to TRBJ1-1, with D unclear. The CDR3 is 14 residues long. Trimming cost V 3 bases and J 4 bases, with 12 bases left between them. Germline CDR1 LNHDA, CDR2 SQIVND (reference sequence). This CDR3 is CASSISARGTEAFF. As DNA, the CDR3 is TGTGCCAGTAGTATTAGTGCCCGGGGCACTGAAGCTTTCTTT.

This chain connects TRBV18 to TRBJ1-1, with D hard to call. The CDR3 consists of 14 residues. Germline CDR1 KGHSH, CDR2 LQKENI. Trimming removed 2 bases from V and 10 bases from J, with 17 bases in between. CDR3 in DNA: TGTGCCAGCTCACCATTCTCGAGGGCTGAGGGAGCTTTCTTT. Protein: CASSPFSRAEGAFF.

The J gene is TRBJ1-1, the V gene TRBV28, with D hard to call. Germline V lookup: CDR1 MDHEN, CDR2 SYDVKM. Trimming took 6 bases from V and 5 from J, leaving 13 bases between them. The length of the CDR3 is 13 residues. CDR3 sequence reads: CASSPRGWTEAFF. The CDR3 nucleotides are TGTGCCAGCAGCCCCCGGGGTTGGACTGAAGCTTTCTTT.

The chain is built from TRBV18 and TRBJ2-3; 7 bases fit TRBD1. The J segment lost 0 bases and the V segment lost 3 bases, leaving 12 bases of the junction unmatched. The CDR3 contains 18 residues. Germline CDR1 KGHSH, CDR2 LQKENI. The DNA for the CDR3 is TGTGCCAGCTCACCCCTAGGACAGGTCCTTCCGAGCACAGATACGCAGTATTTT. It specifies CASSPLGQVLPSTDTQYF. Full variable domain (outside the CDR3, taken from reference TRBV18 and TRBJ2-3): NAGVMQNPRHLVRRRGQEARLRCSPMKGHSHVYWYRQLPEEGLKFMVYLQKENIIDESGMPKERFSAEFPKEGPSILRIQQVVRGDSAAYFCASSPLGQVLPSTDTQYFGPGTRLTVL.

The table lists this clone with a few counts. The V and J genes are TRBV24-1 and TRBJ1-2; 11 positions agree with TRBD1. The V gene's germline CDR1 is KGHDR and CDR2 SFDVKD. CDR3 size: 14 residues. The V gene end was trimmed by 5 bases and the J gene end by 11 bases; junction bases not matched to a gene: 9. The CDR3 region is CATSGPRTGGVYTF. CDR3 nucleotide sequence: TGTGCCACCAGTGGGCCCCGGACAGGGGGCGTTTACACCTTC.

The DNA for the CDR3 is TGTGCCAGCAGTGAAGCCCCTCTGAGTATCGGTACGCAGTATTTT. This codes for CASSEAPLSIGTQYF. J is TRBJ2-3 and V is TRBV6-1, with unresolved D. The CDR3 totals 15 residues. V gave up 0 bases and J gave up 8 bases, with 15 bases separating them. The V gene's germline CDR1 is MNHNS and CDR2 SASEGT.

This chain connects TRBV3-1 (or the pseudogene TRBV3-2) to TRBJ2-2; 7 bases match TRBD1. Germline V gene data show CDR1 as LGHDT and CDR2 as YNNKEL (reference sequence). After removal of 1 base from V and 0 bases from J, the junction contained 8 bases not matched to a gene. The CDR3 spans 18 residues. This chain's CDR3 is CASSQASTGTANTGELFF. CDR3 nucleotides: TGTGCCAGCAGCCAAGCTTCTACCGGGACAGCGAACACCGGGGAGCTGTTTTTT.

The CDR3 bases are TGTGCCAGCAGTGAAGAAGTGGCCAGGGGAGGGGAAAAACTGTTTTTT. It is translated as CASSEEVARGGEKLFF. This chain joins TRBV2 and TRBJ1-4; perhaps TRBD1 as D (6 bases). This CDR3 spans 16 amino acids. V gave up 1 base and J gave up 8 bases, with 17 bases separating them. Germline values: CDR1 SNHLY, CDR2 FYNNEI.

The rearrangement uses TRBV4-1 and TRBJ1-4; D gene unclear. The germline V gene encodes CDR1 MGHRA and CDR2 YSYEKL. V was cut by 3 bases and J by 8 bases, with 7 bases left in between. This CDR3 spans 12 amino acids. As DNA, the CDR3 is TGCGCCAGCAGCCAGTCTCAGGAAAAACTGTTTTTT. Its translation: CASSQSQEKLFF.

The gene calls are TRBV9 and TRBJ2-1; 7 nucleotides align to TRBD1. Germline CDR1 reads SGDLS; CDR2 reads YYNGEE. The V and J ends lost 0 bases and 6 bases, in that order; junction bases with no gene match: 12. The length of the CDR3 is 17 residues. The CDR3 region has the DNA TGTGCCAGCAGCGTAGAGTTCGAGGGGGCCCGTTTCAATGAGCAGTTCTTC. It specifies CASSVEFEGARFNEQFF.